The next 16 T cell receptor beta chains were all read from a single sample in a study of beta chain features in type 1 diabetes. Which antigens these TCRs recognize remains unknown. The authors reverse transcribed all of the isolated RNA, so sequencing captured expressed TCRB transcripts. The data were produced by immunoSEQ multiplex PCR, yet TCRdb's version contains in-frame clones alone and is incomplete. The sample lists roughly 230,000 clones, approximately 10% occurring once. The study, taken as a whole, reports: Across all four CD4+ subsets, people with type 1 diabetes showed modestly shorter TCRB CDR3s.

Sequencing used naive CD4+ T cells from blood. The source of these receptors is a man younger than 40 with type 1 diabetes.

The genes are TRBV5-4 and TRBJ1-1; D is unclear. Trimming stripped 0 bases from V and 9 bases from J, with 9 bases between. The CDR3 loop spans 12 amino acids. The germline gives CDR1 SGHNT, CDR2 YYREEE (reference sequence). CDR3 coding DNA: TGTGCCAGCAGCTTGGTCGGAGTGAAAGCTTTCTTT. Amino acids: CASSLVGVKAFF.

J is TRBJ2-3 and V is TRBV9; TRBD1 might be the D (5 bases). The CDR3 totals 14 residues. V shed 0 bases and J shed 3 bases, with 8 bases lying between them. Germline V gene sequence: CDR1 SGDLS, CDR2 YYNGEE. CDR3 sequence: CASSVDAGTDTQYF. The CDR3 DNA reads TGTGCCAGCAGCGTAGACGCAGGGACAGATACGCAGTATTTT.

The V and J genes are TRBV28 and TRBJ2-1; a weak D match, TRBD2 (7 bases). CDR1 and CDR2 from the germline V gene are MDHEN and SYDVKM. Trimming shortened V by 6 bases and J by 7 bases, and 19 bases separated the two germline ends. The CDR3 runs to 15 residues. CDR3 residues: CASRLWGGEGNEQFF. CDR3 nucleotides: TGTGCCAGCAGGCTGTGGGGGGGCGAGGGGAATGAGCAGTTCTTC.

This clone has more than one count but fewer than ten. The sample contains more than one DNA sequence encoding this CDR3. The rearrangement joins TRBV15 to TRBJ2-5; D remains unclear. Germline CDR1 is LNHNV and CDR2 is YYDKDF (reference sequence). This CDR3 region has 14 residues. The ends were cut back, 0 bases at V and 3 bases at J, with 8 bases in the middle. Here the CDR3 reads CATSRDLAEETQYF. In nucleotides, the CDR3 is TGTGCCACCAGCAGAGATCTGGCTGAAGAGACCCAGTACTTC.

A remark on this clone: Sequence at one end of the junction differs from germline and may be a read error. CDR3 sequence reads: CASSVAGALQETQYF. The CDR3, as DNA: TGTGCCAGCAGCGTAGCGGGGGCCCTCCAAGAGACCCAGTACTTC. V and J are TRBV7-9 and TRBJ2-5, with TRBD2 matching 9 bases. Germline CDR1 is SEHNR and CDR2 is FQNEAQ (reference sequence). This CDR3 spans 15 amino acids.

This clone has a handful of counts. The rearrangement uses TRBV27 and TRBJ2-3, with unresolved D. Germline values: CDR1 MNHEY, CDR2 SMNVEV (reference sequence). The CDR3 has 15 residues. V was pared by 1 base and J by 0 bases, with 8 bases between. The CDR3, as DNA: TGTGCCAGCAGTTTATTTGGCCAGAGCACAGATACGCAGTATTTT. It codes for CASSLFGQSTDTQYF.

This chain joins TRBV4-3 and TRBJ2-1; 8 nucleotides line up with TRBD2. Germline V gives CDR1 LGHNA, CDR2 YSLEER. J gave up 1 base and V 5 bases, and 7 bases lay outside the gene matches. The CDR3 extends over 16 amino acids. In DNA form, the CDR3 reads TGCGCCAGCAGCAAATCCGGGGGGGTGTCCTACAATGAGCAGTTCTTC. Its protein is CASSKSGGVSYNEQFF.

This chain uses TRBV18 with TRBJ2-7; 8 bases match TRBD1. Trimming removed 5 bases from V and 1 base from J; junction bases left unmatched: 7. Germline V gene lookup returns CDR1 KGHSH and CDR2 LQKENI. The CDR3 runs 15 residues. The chain's CDR3 is CASSGSQGASYEQYF. In DNA, the CDR3 is TGTGCCAGCTCAGGCTCCCAGGGGGCTTCCTACGAGCAGTACTTC.

The J gene is TRBJ1-5, the V gene TRBV29-1; D may be TRBD1 (6 bases). Germline V gene sequence: CDR1 SQVTM, CDR2 ANQGSEA. CDR3 length equals 13 residues. Trimming shortened V by 7 bases and J by 4 bases, and 14 bases separated the two germline ends. The CDR3 spells CSALDSYNQPQHF. The CDR3 nucleotides read TGCAGCGCCTTGGACAGTTATAATCAGCCCCAGCATTTT.

In its sample, this clone was seen a few times. This chain uses TRBV7-6 with TRBJ1-4; D gene ambiguous. V lost 2 bases and J 7 bases, leaving 8 bases between the germline ends. This CDR3 comprises 13 residues. Germline V gene lookup returns CDR1 SGHVS and CDR2 FNYEAQ. The CDR3 loop reads CASSLSLSEKLFF. The CDR3 DNA is TGTGCCAGCAGCTTAAGCTTAAGTGAAAAACTGTTTTTT.

V and J are TRBV30 and TRBJ1-1, with D perhaps matching TRBD1 (5 bases). The V end was cut by 2 bases, the J end by 4 bases, with 17 bases between. CDR3 length: 15 residues. CDR1 and CDR2 from the germline V gene are GTSNPN and SVGIG (reference sequence). CDR3 DNA: TGTGCCTGGAGTTCTCCGGACACCCTGGGCACTGAAGCTTTCTTT. It codes for CAWSSPDTLGTEAFF.

This clone has a handful of counts. This chain joins TRBV6-4 and TRBJ2-1, with a possible D match to TRBD1 (6 bases). CDR3 length equals 13 residues. Looked up from germline, CDR1 is MRHNA and CDR2 is SNTAGT. Deletions cut 6 bases from V and 9 bases from J, with 15 bases between. Written as DNA, the CDR3 is TGTGCCAGCAGCCCAAGTGGGGGCCCTGAGCAGTTCTTC. Translating gives CASSPSGGPEQFF.

This clone showed up just a few times. This chain links TRBV30 with TRBJ2-7, with D unresolved. Trimming cost V 0 bases and J 4 bases, with 16 bases left between them. The CDR3 extends over 15 amino acids. CDR1 and CDR2 from the germline V gene are GTSNPN and SVGIG (reference sequence). The CDR3 sequence: CAWSVGTSGFYEQYF. The CDR3 region has the DNA TGTGCCTGGAGTGTAGGAACTTCAGGCTTTTACGAGCAGTACTTC.

This clone appeared a few times. This chain joins TRBV29-1 and TRBJ2-3; 9 nucleotides agree with TRBD2. V lost 1 base and J lost 3; bases outside the gene matches: 5. Germline lookup yields CDR1 SQVTM and CDR2 ANQGSEA. The CDR3 is 15 residues long. CDR3 residues: CSVEGWRGGTDTQYF. The CDR3 DNA is TGCAGCGTTGAAGGGTGGCGGGGGGGTACAGATACGCAGTATTTT.

The chain joins TRBV7-9 to TRBJ1-1; TRBD1 is a possible D gene (5 bases). V gave up 4 bases and J gave up 5 bases, with 20 bases separating them. The CDR3 length is 16 residues. Germline V lookup: CDR1 SEHNR, CDR2 FQNEAQ (reference sequence). In DNA form, the CDR3 reads TGTGCCAGCAGCTACCATGGCGGGGGAAGTGGGACTGAAGCTTTCTTT. The encoded protein is CASSYHGGGSGTEAFF. The variable domain in full, with the rest retrieved from reference TRBV7-9 and TRBJ1-1, is DTGVSQNPRHKITKRGQNVTFRCDPISEHNRLYWYRQTLGQGPEFLTYFQNEAQLEKSRLLSDRFSAERPKGSFSTLEIQRTEQGDSAMYLCASSYHGGGSGTEAFFGQGTRLTVV.

The chain recombines TRBV5-1 with TRBJ2-1; 8 nucleotides agree with TRBD2. V shed 6 bases and J 2 bases; nucleotides not matched to a gene: 10. The CDR3 has 16 amino acids. Germline V lookup: CDR1 SGHRS, CDR2 YFSETQ. The CDR3 DNA reads TGCGCCAGCAACCTCCCGGAAGCGGGGGCCTACAATGAGCAGTTCTTC. Residues: CASNLPEAGAYNEQFF. Supplemented by reference TRBV5-1 and TRBJ2-1, the full variable domain reads KAGVTQTPRYLIKTRGQQVTLSCSPISGHRSVSWYQQTPGQGLQFLFEYFSETQRNKGNFPGRFSGRQFSNSRSEMNVSTLELGDSALYLCASNLPEAGAYNEQFFGPGTRLTVL.